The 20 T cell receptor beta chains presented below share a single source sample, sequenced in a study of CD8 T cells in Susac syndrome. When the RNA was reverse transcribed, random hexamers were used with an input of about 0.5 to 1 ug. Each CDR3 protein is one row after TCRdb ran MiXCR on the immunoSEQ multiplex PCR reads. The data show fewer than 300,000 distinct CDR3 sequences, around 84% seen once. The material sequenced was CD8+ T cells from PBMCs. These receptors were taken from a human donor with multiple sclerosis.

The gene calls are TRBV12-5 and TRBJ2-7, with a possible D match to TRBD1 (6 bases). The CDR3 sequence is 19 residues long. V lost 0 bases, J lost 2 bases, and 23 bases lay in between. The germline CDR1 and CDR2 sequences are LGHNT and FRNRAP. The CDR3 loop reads CASGLVHTSKGDKTYEQYF. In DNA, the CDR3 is TGTGCTAGTGGTTTGGTACACACCAGCAAGGGGGATAAGACCTACGAGCAGTACTTC.

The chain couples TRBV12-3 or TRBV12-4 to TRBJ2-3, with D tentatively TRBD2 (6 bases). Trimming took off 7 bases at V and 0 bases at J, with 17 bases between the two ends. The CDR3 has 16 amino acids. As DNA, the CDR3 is TGTGCCAGCACCCGTCGGGGGTCCGCAAGCACAGATACGCAGTATTTT. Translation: CASTRRGSASTDTQYF.

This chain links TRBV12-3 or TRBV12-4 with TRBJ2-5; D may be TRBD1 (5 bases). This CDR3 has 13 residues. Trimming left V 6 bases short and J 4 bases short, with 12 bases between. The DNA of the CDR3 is TGTGCCAGCAGGCAAGACAGAGGAGAGACCCAGTACTTC. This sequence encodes CASRQDRGETQYF.

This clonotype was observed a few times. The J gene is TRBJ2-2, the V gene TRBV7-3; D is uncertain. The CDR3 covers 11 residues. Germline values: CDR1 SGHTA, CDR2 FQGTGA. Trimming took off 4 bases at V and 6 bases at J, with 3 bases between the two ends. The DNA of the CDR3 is TGTGCCAGCAGCTCTCCCGGGGAGCTGTTTTTT. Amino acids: CASSSPGELFF.

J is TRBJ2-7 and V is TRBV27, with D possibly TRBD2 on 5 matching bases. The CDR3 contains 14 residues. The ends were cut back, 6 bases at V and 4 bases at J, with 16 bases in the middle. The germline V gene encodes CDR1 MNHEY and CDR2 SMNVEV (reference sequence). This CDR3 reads CASSVRWEFYEQYF. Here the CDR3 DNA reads TGTGCCAGCAGCGTCCGCTGGGAGTTTTACGAGCAGTACTTC.

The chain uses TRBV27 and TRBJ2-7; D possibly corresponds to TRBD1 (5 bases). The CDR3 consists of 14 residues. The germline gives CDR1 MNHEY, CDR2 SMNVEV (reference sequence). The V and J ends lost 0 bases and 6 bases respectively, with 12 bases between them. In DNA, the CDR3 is TGTGCCAGCAGTTTATCCAGGGTGTGTTGCGAGCAGTACTTC. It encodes CASSLSRVCCEQYF.

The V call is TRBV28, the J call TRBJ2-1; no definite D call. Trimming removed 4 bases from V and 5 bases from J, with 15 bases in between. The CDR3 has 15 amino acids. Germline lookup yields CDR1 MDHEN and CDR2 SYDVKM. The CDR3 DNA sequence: TGTGCCAGCAGTTATTCTTGGCGGACCGACAATGAGCAGTTCTTC. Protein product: CASSYSWRTDNEQFF.

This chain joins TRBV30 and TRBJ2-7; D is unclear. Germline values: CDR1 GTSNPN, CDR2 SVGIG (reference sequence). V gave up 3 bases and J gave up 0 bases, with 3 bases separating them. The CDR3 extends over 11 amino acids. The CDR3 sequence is CAWRSSYEQYF. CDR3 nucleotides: TGTGCCTGGAGGAGCTCCTACGAGCAGTACTTC.

The CDR3 is CAWTEPGNNDEQFF. The CDR3 nucleotides read TGTGCCTGGACAGAGCCTGGCAACAATGATGAGCAGTTCTTC. The chain has TRBV30 and TRBJ2-1; D gene unclear. Between the trimmed V and J ends, which lost 4 bases and 8 bases, there was a span of 18 bases. Germline CDR1 reads GTSNPN; CDR2 reads SVGIG (reference sequence). CDR3 length: 14 amino acids.

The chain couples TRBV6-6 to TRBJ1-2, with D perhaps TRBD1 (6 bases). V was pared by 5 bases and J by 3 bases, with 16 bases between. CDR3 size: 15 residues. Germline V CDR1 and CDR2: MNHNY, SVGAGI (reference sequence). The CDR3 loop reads CASSTIGQSDYGYTF. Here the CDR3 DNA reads TGTGCCAGCAGTACCATCGGACAGTCCGACTATGGCTACACCTTC.

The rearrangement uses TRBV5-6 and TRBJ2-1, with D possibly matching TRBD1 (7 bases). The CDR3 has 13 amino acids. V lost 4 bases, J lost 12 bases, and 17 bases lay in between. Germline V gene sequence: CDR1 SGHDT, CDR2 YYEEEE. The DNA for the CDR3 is TGTGCCAGCAGCGGGGGGACAGCGGGCTTGCAGTTCTTC. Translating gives CASSGGTAGLQFF.

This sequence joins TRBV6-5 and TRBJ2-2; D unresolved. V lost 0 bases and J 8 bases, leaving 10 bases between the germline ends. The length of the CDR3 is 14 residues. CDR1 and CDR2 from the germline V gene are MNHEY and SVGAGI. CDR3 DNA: TGTGCCAGCAGTTACTCGAAGGGTTCGGGGGAGCTGTTTTTT. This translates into CASSYSKGSGELFF.

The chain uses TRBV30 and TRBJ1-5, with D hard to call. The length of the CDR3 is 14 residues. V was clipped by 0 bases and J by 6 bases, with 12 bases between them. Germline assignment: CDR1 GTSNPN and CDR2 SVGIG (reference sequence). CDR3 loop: CAWSVSGSRQPQHF. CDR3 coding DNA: TGTGCCTGGAGTGTATCGGGGTCGCGTCAGCCCCAGCATTTT.

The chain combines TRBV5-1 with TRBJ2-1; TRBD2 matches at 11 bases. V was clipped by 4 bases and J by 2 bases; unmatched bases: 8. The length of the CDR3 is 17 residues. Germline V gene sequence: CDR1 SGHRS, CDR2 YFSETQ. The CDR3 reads CASSGNSGRVPYNEQFF. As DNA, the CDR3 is TGCGCCAGCAGCGGTAATAGCGGGAGGGTACCCTACAATGAGCAGTTCTTC.

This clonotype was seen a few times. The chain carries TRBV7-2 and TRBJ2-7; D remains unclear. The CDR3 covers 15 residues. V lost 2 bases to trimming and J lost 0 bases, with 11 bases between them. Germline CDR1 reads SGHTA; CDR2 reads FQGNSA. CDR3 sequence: CASSLITENSYEQYF. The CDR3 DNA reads TGTGCCAGCAGCTTAATTACAGAGAACTCCTACGAGCAGTACTTC.

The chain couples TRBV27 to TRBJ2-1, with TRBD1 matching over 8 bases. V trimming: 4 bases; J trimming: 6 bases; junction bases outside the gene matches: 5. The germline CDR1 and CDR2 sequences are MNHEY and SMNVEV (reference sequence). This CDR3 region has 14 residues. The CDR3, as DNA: TGTGCCAGCAGTTGGCGACAGGGGTCCAATGAGCAGTTCTTC. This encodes CASSWRQGSNEQFF.

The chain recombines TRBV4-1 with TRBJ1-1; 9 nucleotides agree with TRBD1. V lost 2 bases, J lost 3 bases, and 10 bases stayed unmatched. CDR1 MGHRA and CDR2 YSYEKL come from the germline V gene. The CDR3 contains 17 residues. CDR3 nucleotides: TGCGCCAGCAGCCAAATGGGACAGGGTGAGGGGGACACTGAAGCTTTCTTT. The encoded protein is CASSQMGQGEGDTEAFF.

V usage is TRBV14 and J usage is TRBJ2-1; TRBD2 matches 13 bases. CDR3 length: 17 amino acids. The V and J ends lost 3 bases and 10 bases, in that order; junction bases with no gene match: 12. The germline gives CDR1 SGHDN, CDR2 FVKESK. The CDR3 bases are TGTGCCAGCAGCCAGGACGGACTAGCGGGAGTTTTTTGGGAGCAGTTCTTC. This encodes CASSQDGLAGVFWEQFF.

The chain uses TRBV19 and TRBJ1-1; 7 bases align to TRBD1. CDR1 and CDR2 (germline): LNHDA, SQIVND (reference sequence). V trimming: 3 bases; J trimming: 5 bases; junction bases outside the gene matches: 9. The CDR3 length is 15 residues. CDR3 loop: CASSMIGTERTEAFF. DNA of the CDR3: TGTGCCAGTAGTATGATCGGGACAGAGAGGACTGAAGCTTTCTTT.

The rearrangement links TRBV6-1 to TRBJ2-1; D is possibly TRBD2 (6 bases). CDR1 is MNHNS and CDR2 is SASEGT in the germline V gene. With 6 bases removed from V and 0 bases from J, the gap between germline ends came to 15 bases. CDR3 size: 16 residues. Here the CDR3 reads CASRLSGSSSYNEQFF. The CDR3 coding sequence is TGTGCCAGCAGACTTAGCGGATCAAGCTCCTACAATGAGCAGTTCTTC.